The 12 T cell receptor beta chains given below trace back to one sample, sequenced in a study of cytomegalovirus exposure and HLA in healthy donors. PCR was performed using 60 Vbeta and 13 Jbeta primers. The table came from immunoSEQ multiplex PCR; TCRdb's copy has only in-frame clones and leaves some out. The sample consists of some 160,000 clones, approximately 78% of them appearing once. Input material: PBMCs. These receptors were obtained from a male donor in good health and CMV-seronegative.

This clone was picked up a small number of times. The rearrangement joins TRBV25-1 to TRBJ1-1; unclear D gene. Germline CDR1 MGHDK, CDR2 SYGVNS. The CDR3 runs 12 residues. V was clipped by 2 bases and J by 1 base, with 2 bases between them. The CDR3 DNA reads TGTGCCAGCAGTGAACAGAACACTGAAGCTTTCTTT. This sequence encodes CASSEQNTEAFF.

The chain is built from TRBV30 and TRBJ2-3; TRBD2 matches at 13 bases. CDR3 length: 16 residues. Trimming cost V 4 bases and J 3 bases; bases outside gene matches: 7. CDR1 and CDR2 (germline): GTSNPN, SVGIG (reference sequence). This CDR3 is CAWNSGLAGLTDTQYF. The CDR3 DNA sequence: TGTGCCTGGAATTCGGGACTAGCGGGACTGACAGATACGCAGTATTTT.

CDR3 loop: CASSVGLTGGRTGELFF. As DNA, the CDR3 is TGTGCCAGCAGCGTAGGATTAACAGGGGGCCGAACCGGGGAGCTGTTTTTT. This chain joins TRBV9 and TRBJ2-2, with 9 bases that match TRBD1. V dropped 0 bases and J dropped 5; count of bases not matched to a gene: 8. CDR1 and CDR2 (germline): SGDLS, YYNGEE. There are 17 residues in the CDR3.

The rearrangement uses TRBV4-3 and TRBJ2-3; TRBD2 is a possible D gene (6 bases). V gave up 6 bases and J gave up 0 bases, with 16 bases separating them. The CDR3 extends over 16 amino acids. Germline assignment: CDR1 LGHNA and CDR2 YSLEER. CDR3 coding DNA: TGCGCCAGCAGTCCAGCCCCCAGCGGGAGCACAGATACGCAGTATTTT. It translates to CASSPAPSGSTDTQYF.

CDR3 sequence (DNA): TGTGCCAGCAGTTCTGACGAGGGAGCAGCCCAGTACTTC. This gives the protein CASSSDEGAAQYF. V is TRBV2 and J is TRBJ2-5; tentative D call: TRBD2 (5 bases). CDR1 is SNHLY and CDR2 is FYNNEI in the germline V gene. The V end lost 5 bases, the J end lost 9 bases, and 16 bases lay between the germline ends. There are 13 residues in the CDR3.

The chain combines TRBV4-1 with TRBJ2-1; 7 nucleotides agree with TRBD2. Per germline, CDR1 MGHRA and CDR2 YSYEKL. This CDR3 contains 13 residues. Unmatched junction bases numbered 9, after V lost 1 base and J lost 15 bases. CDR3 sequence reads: CASSQGTGGVWFF. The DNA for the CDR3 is TGCGCCAGCAGCCAAGGTACGGGAGGAGTTTGGTTCTTC.

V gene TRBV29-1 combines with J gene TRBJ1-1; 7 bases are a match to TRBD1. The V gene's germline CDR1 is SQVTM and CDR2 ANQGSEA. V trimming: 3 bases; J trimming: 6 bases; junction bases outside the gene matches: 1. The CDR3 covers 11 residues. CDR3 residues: CSVETGPEAFF. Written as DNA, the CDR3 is TGCAGCGTTGAGACAGGGCCTGAAGCTTTCTTT.

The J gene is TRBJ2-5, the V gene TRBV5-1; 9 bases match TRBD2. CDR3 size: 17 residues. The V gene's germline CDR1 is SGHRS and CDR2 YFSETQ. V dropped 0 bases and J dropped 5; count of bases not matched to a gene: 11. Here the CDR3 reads CASSLAGASGAGETQYF. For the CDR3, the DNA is TGCGCCAGCAGCTTGGCCGGGGCTAGCGGGGCCGGGGAGACCCAGTACTTC.

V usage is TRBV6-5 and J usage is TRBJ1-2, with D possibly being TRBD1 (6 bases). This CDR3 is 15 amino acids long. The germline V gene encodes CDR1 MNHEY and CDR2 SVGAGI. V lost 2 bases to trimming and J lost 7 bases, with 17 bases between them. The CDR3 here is CASSYTHPDRAGYTF. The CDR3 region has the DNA TGTGCCAGCAGTTACACACATCCGGACAGAGCTGGCTACACCTTC.

CDR3 coding DNA: TGTGCCAGCAGTGAGACAACCATTAGCAATCAGCCCCAGCATTTT. Its protein product is CASSETTISNQPQHF. The chain joins TRBV2 to TRBJ1-5; D is unclear. The germline V gene has CDR1 SNHLY and CDR2 FYNNEI. The CDR3 extends over 15 amino acids. With 3 bases removed from V and 0 bases from J, the gap between germline ends came to 9 bases.

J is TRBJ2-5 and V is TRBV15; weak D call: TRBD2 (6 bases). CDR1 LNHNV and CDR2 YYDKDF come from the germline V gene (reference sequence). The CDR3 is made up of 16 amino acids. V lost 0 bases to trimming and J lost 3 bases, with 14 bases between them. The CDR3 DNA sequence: TGTGCCACCAGCAGAGATTTTGGTACGGGAGAAGAGACCCAGTACTTC. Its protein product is CATSRDFGTGEETQYF.

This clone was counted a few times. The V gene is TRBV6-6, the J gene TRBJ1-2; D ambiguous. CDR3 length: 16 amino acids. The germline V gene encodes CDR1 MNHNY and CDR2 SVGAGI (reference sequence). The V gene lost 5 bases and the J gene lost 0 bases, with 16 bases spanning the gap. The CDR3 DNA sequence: TGTGCCAGCAGTCCGGAGAGAGGGATACCTAACTATGGCTACACCTTC. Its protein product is CASSPERGIPNYGYTF.